This TCR beta chain appears in the sequencing data of a study of blood T cell repertoires in COVID-19. As for the study in general: Some COVID-19 samples were acute and others convalescent; all came from the United States, Italy and Spain.

This clone has a handful of counts. Under the authors' procedure: Estimation of nucleated cell counts relied on the amplification of reference gene primers. Profiling relied on immunoSEQ multiplex PCR, and the TCRdb table lists in-frame clones only, not all of them. That table is the source of V, J and clone size, and D and trimming were worked out from the DNA. This repertoire shows 150,000 to 200,000 clones, around 90% found once; its top ten account for around 6.6%. Germline V CDR1 and CDR2: SGHTA, FQGTGA. The CDR3 is 16 amino acids. Trimming at V came to 5 bases and at J to 2 bases, leaving 6 bases not matched to a gene.

The sample comprised peripheral blood. The sequence was obtained from a man aged 35-49 years with acute or convalescent COVID-19. The chain couples TRBV7-3 to TRBJ2-1; the match to TRBD1 covers 10 bases. The chain's CDR3 is CASSPGQGVTYNEQFF. For the CDR3, the DNA is TGTGCCAGCAGCCCTGGACAGGGGGTCACCTACAATGAGCAGTTCTTC.